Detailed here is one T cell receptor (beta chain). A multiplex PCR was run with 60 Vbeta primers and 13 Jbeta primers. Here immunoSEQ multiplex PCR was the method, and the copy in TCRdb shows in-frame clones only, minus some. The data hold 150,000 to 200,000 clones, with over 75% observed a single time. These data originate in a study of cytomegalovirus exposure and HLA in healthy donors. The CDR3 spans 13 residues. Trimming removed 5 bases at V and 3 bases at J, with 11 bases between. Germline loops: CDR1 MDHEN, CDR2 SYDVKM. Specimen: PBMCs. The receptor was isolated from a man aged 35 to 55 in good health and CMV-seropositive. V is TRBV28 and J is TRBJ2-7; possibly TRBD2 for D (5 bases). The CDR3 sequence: CASSAGLGYEQYF. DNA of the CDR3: TGTGCCAGCAGTGCGGGTTTGGGCTACGAGCAGTACTTC.